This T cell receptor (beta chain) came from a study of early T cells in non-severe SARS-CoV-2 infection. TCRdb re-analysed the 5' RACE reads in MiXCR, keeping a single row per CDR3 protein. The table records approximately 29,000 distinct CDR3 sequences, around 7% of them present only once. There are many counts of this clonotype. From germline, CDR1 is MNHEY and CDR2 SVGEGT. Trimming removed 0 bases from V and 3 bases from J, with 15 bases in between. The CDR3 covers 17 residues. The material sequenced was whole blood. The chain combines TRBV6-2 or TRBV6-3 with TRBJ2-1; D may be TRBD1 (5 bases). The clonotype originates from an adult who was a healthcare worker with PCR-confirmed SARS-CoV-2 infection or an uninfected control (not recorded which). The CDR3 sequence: CASSYSRGQGNYNEQFF. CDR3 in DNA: TGTGCCAGCAGTTACTCGAGAGGCCAGGGAAACTACAATGAGCAGTTCTTC.